The clone carrying this TCR beta chain has only a few counts. The sample is drawn from a study of blood T cells in healthy people across ages. V dropped 2 bases and J dropped 8 bases, with 12 bases sitting between them. Germline-derived CDR1 and CDR2 are MNHEY and SMNVEV (reference sequence). The CDR3 totals 13 residues. Donors each provided 9.5 to 10 milliliters of peripheral blood. A J-beta primer mix and a sample-barcoded 5' primer were used in a second PCR of about 6 to 12 cycles. Each cDNA was tagged by a template-switch adaptor containing 12 random nucleotides. MiXCR, run by TCRdb on the 5' RACE reads, gives a single entry per CDR3 protein. Found here are over a million distinct CDR3 sequences, approximately 60% of them singletons; the top ten hold over 6.5%.

This chain links TRBV27 with TRBJ1-1, with unresolved D. This TCR came from a man between 18 and 29 years old in good health. Sequences were obtained from blood. CDR3: CASSLGVTDEAFF. DNA of the CDR3: TGTGCCAGCAGTTTAGGGGTAACCGACGAAGCTTTCTTT.